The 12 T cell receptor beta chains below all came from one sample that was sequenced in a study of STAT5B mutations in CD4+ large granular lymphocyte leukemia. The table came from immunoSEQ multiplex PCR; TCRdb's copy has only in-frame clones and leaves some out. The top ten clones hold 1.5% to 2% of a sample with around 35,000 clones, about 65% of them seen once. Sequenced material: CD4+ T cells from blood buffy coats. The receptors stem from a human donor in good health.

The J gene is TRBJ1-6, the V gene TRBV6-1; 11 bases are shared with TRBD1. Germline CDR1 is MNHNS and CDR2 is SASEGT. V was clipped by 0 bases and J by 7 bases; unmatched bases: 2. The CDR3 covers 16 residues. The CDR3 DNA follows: TGTGCCAGCAGTGAAGCCGGGACAGGGGGAAATTCACCCCTCCACTTT. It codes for CASSEAGTGGNSPLHF.

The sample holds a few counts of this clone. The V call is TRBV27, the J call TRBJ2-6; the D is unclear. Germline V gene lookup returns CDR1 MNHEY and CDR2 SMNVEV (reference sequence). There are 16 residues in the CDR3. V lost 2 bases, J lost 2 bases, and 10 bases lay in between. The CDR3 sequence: CASSLRRAAGANVLTF. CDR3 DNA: TGTGCCAGCAGTTTACGAAGGGCTGCTGGGGCCAACGTCCTGACTTTC.

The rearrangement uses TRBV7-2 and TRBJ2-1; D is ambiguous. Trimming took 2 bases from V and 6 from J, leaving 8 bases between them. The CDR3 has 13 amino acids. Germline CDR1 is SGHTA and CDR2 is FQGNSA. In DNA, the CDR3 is TGTGCCAGCAGCTTATCCGGATCCAATGAGCAGTTCTTC. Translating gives CASSLSGSNEQFF.

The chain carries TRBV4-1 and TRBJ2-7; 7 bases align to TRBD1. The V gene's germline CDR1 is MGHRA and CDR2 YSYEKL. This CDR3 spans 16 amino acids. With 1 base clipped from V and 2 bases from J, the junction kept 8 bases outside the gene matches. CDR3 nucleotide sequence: TGCGCCAGCAGCCAAGTGGCCGGACAGGTAGCCTACGAGCAGTACTTC. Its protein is CASSQVAGQVAYEQYF.

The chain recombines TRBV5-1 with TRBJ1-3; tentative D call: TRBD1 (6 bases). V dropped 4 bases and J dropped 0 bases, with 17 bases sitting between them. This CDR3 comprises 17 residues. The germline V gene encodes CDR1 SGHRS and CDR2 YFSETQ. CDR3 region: CASSDGGPGSSGNTIYF. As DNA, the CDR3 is TGCGCCAGCAGCGATGGGGGGCCAGGGTCCTCTGGAAACACCATATATTTT.

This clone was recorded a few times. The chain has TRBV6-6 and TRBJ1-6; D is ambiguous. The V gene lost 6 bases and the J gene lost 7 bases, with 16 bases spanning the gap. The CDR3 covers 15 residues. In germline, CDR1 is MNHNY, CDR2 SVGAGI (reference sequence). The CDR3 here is CASRRLDRENSPLHF. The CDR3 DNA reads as TGTGCCAGCAGGCGGCTCGATCGGGAGAATTCACCCCTCCACTTT.

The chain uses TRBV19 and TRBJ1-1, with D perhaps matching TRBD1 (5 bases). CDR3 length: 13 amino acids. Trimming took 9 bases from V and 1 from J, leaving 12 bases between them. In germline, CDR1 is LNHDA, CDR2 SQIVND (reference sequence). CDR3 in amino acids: CASGKRGNTEAFF. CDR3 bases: TGTGCCAGCGGAAAAAGGGGGAACACTGAAGCTTTCTTT. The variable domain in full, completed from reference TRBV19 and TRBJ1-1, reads DGGITQSPKYLFRKEGQNVTLSCEQNLNHDAMYWYRQDPGQGLRLIYYSQIVNDFQKGDIAEGYSVSREKKESFPLTVTSAQKNPTAFYLCASGKRGNTEAFFGQGTRLTVV.

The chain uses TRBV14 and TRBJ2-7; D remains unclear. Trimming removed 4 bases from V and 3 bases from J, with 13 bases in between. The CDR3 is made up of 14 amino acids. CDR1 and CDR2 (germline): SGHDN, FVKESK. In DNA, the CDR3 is TGTGCCAGCAGCCTCCGAAACAGCCTCTACGAGCAGTACTTC. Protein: CASSLRNSLYEQYF.

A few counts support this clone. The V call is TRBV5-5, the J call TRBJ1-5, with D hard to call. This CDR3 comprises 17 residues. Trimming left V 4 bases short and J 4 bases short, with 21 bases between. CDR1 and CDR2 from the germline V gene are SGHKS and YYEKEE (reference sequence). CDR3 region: CASSPGLGTPFNQPQHF. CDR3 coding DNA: TGTGCCAGCAGCCCTGGGTTGGGAACACCCTTTAATCAGCCCCAGCATTTT.

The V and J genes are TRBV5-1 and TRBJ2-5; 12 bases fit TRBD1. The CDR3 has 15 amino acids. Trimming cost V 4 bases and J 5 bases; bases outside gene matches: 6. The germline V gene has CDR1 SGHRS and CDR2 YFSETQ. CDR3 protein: CASSGTGTGGETQYF. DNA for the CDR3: TGCGCCAGCAGCGGGACCGGGACAGGGGGCGAGACCCAGTACTTC.

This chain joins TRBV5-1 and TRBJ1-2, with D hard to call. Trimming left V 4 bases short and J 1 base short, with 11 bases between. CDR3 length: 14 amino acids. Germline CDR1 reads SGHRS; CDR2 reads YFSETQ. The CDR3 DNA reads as TGCGCCAGCAGCAACGCGGTTAATAACTATGGCTACACCTTC. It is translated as CASSNAVNNYGYTF.

The CDR3 nucleotides read TGTGCCACCAGCAGAGTACAGGGGGCGACCAATCAGCCCCAGCATTTT. Its translation: CATSRVQGATNQPQHF. The chain couples TRBV15 to TRBJ1-5; 9 bases line up with TRBD1. This CDR3 is 16 amino acids long. The germline V gene has CDR1 LNHNV and CDR2 YYDKDF (reference sequence). J gave up 3 bases and V 1 base, and 4 bases lay outside the gene matches.